Shown below are 19 T cell receptor beta chains from a single sample sequenced in a study of OX40 agonist ivuxolimab in advanced cancers. Repertoires were generated with immunoSEQ multiplex PCR, while TCRdb's copy carries only in-frame clones and drops some. Of 35,000 to 45,000 clones in the sample, roughly 90% are singletons; the top ten hold around 17%. This specimen consisted of CD4+ or CD8+ T cells sorted from blood, obtained in a trial of the OX40 agonist ivuxolimab. These receptors came from an adult with an advanced solid tumor such as melanoma, head and neck, liver or kidney cancer.

This chain uses TRBV5-1 with TRBJ2-7; no clear D. V lost 4 bases and J 3 bases, leaving 11 bases between the germline ends. The CDR3 has 13 amino acids. CDR1 is SGHRS and CDR2 is YFSETQ in the germline V gene. CDR3 nucleotides: TGCGCCAGCAGCGACCCAGAGTACTACGAGCAGTACTTC. Protein: CASSDPEYYEQYF.

The rearrangement uses TRBV14 and TRBJ1-2; weak D call: TRBD1 (6 bases). The V end lost 4 bases, the J end lost 2 bases, and 14 bases lay between the germline ends. CDR3 length: 15 residues. Germline V gene lookup returns CDR1 SGHDN and CDR2 FVKESK. The CDR3 bases are TGTGCCAGCAGCCGCCAGAGGGGGGGGAACTATGGCTACACCTTC. Translated, it gives CASSRQRGGNYGYTF.

The V gene is TRBV7-2, the J gene TRBJ1-2; 9 bases match TRBD1. J gave up 4 bases and V 5 bases, and 14 bases lay outside the gene matches. Germline assignment: CDR1 SGHTA and CDR2 FQGNSA. This CDR3 spans 17 amino acids. The CDR3 here is CASSPANLGTGIYGYTF. The CDR3 DNA reads as TGTGCCAGCAGCCCGGCAAATCTGGGGACAGGGATCTATGGCTACACCTTC.

The DNA for the CDR3 is TGTGCCAGCAGCCGAAGTGGGCTAGAGGACAATGAGCAGTTCTTC. Amino acids: CASSRSGLEDNEQFF. The rearrangement joins TRBV7-9 to TRBJ2-1; D unclear. Trimming removed 5 bases at V and 5 bases at J, with 16 bases between. Germline CDR1 SEHNR, CDR2 FQNEAQ (reference sequence). This CDR3 spans 15 amino acids.

In the case of this clone: At one end the junction does not follow the germline gene, possibly because of a read error. J is TRBJ2-1 and V is TRBV6-4, with a weak D call TRBD2 (6 bases). Germline CDR1 MRHNA, CDR2 SNTAGT. This CDR3 has 15 amino acids. The CDR3 sequence: CASSVVGDSHNEQFF. The CDR3, as DNA: TGTGCCAGCAGTGTTGTAGGGGACTCCCACAATGAGCAGTTCTTC.

The chain links TRBV11-3 to TRBJ2-3; 9 bases map to TRBD2. Trimming removed 2 bases from V and 6 bases from J; junction bases left unmatched: 3. From germline, CDR1 is SGHNT and CDR2 YENEEA. The CDR3 totals 14 residues. CDR3 amino acids: CASSLRGRADTQYF. CDR3 bases: TGTGCCAGCAGCTTACGCGGGAGGGCTGATACGCAGTATTTT.

V usage is TRBV27 and J usage is TRBJ2-3; no definite D call. V was shortened by 5 bases and J by 1 base, with 13 bases between the two germline ends. Looked up from germline, CDR1 is MNHEY and CDR2 is SMNVEV (reference sequence). The CDR3 runs 15 residues. CDR3 loop: CASSPTDGRTDTQYF. Written as DNA, the CDR3 is TGTGCCAGCAGTCCAACGGACGGCCGCACAGATACGCAGTATTTT.

V usage is TRBV2 and J usage is TRBJ1-2, with unresolved D. The CDR3 sequence is 15 residues long. Germline V gene sequence: CDR1 SNHLY, CDR2 FYNNEI. Trimming took 2 bases from V and 1 from J, leaving 11 bases between them. The CDR3 region is CASSEWVSDNYGYTF. The DNA of the CDR3 is TGTGCCAGCAGTGAATGGGTCAGCGATAACTATGGCTACACCTTC.

V and J are TRBV5-1 and TRBJ2-3; TRBD1 is a possible D gene (6 bases). Trimming pared 4 bases from V and 2 bases from J, leaving 17 bases between. This CDR3 comprises 16 residues. Germline V CDR1 and CDR2: SGHRS, YFSETQ. The CDR3 nucleotides are TGCGCCAGCAGCGCACCTGTGGGACATATCACAGATACGCAGTATTTT. Residues: CASSAPVGHITDTQYF.

This clone has just one count. V and J are TRBV2 and TRBJ2-7, with 11 bases identical to TRBD2. The CDR3 spans 14 residues. CDR1 is SNHLY and CDR2 is FYNNEI in the germline V gene. Trimming took 4 bases from V and 7 from J; bases not matched to a gene: 6. CDR3 in amino acids: CASSATSGGWEQYF. DNA of the CDR3: TGTGCCAGCAGTGCAACTAGCGGGGGTTGGGAGCAGTACTTC.

The V and J genes are TRBV6-1 and TRBJ2-7; D call uncertain. V was shortened by 2 bases and J by 3 bases, with 11 bases between the two germline ends. Germline lookup yields CDR1 MNHNS and CDR2 SASEGT. This CDR3 region has 14 residues. The CDR3 reads CASSEMNRYYEQYF. The CDR3 nucleotides are TGTGCCAGCAGTGAAATGAACAGATACTACGAGCAGTACTTC.

This chain joins TRBV12-5 and TRBJ2-3; D is ambiguous. The germline gives CDR1 LGHNT, CDR2 FRNRAP. The CDR3 totals 13 residues. Trimming cost V 9 bases and J 1 base, with 11 bases left between them. Here the CDR3 DNA reads TGTGCTAGCTCCGCCGCGGGCACAGATACGCAGTATTTT. Translation: CASSAAGTDTQYF.

V and J are TRBV4-1 and TRBJ2-7; D may be TRBD1 (6 bases). The CDR3 sequence is 16 residues long. Germline V CDR1 and CDR2: MGHRA, YSYEKL. The V gene lost 4 bases and the J gene lost 2 bases, with 18 bases spanning the gap. In DNA form, the CDR3 reads TGCGCCAGCAGCCTGGCCCCGGACAGAGGAACCTACGAGCAGTACTTC. The encoded protein is CASSLAPDRGTYEQYF.

This chain connects TRBV5-6 to TRBJ2-7; D is unclear. The CDR3 loop spans 13 amino acids. From germline, CDR1 is SGHDT and CDR2 YYEEEE. The V end was cut by 5 bases, the J end by 2 bases, with 11 bases between. In DNA, the CDR3 is TGTGCCAGCAGGCCCATGGGTGCCTACGAGCAGTACTTC. Amino acids: CASRPMGAYEQYF. Together with reference TRBV5-6 and TRBJ2-7, the CDR3 gives the full variable domain: DAGVTQSPTHLIKTRGQQVTLRCSPKSGHDTVSWYQQALGQGPQFIFQYYEEEERQRGNFPDRFSGHQFPNYSSELNVNALLLGDSALYLCASRPMGAYEQYFGPGTRLTVT.

The V and J genes are TRBV4-1 and TRBJ2-7, with D uncertain. Trimming removed 4 bases at V and 0 bases at J, with 13 bases between. The CDR3 contains 15 residues. CDR1 and CDR2 from the germline V gene are MGHRA and YSYEKL. The CDR3, as DNA: TGCGCCAGCAGCCCCAGGACGGGTCGCTCCTACGAGCAGTACTTC. Translated, it gives CASSPRTGRSYEQYF.

This clone was seen only once. V gene TRBV10-3 combines with J gene TRBJ2-5; 14 nucleotides agree with TRBD2. Trimming took 2 bases from V and 0 from J; bases not matched to a gene: 5. Germline V gene lookup returns CDR1 ENHRY and CDR2 SYGVKD. The length of the CDR3 is 18 residues. The CDR3, as DNA: TGTGCCATCAGTGAGGAGACTAGCGGGGGGGTGTACCAAGAGACCCAGTACTTC. This codes for CAISEETSGGVYQETQYF.

The J gene is TRBJ2-5, the V gene TRBV2, with unresolved D. CDR3 length: 14 residues. Germline V gene sequence: CDR1 SNHLY, CDR2 FYNNEI. V lost 3 bases and J 4 bases, leaving 12 bases between the germline ends. The CDR3 DNA sequence: TGTGCCAGCAGTGAGGGATCGTTTGGAGAGACCCAGTACTTC. The encoded protein is CASSEGSFGETQYF. The full variable domain, completed using reference TRBV2 and TRBJ2-5, is EPEVTQTPSHQVTQMGQEVILRCVPISNHLYFYWYRQILGQKVEFLVSFYNNEISEKSEIFDDQFSVERPDGSNFTLKIRSTKLEDSAMYFCASSEGSFGETQYFGPGTRLLVL.

The chain is built from TRBV5-4 and TRBJ2-7, with TRBD2 as a possible D gene (6 bases). V was clipped by 7 bases and J by 2 bases, with 13 bases between them. The CDR3 totals 13 residues. CDR1 and CDR2 from the germline V gene are SGHNT and YYREEE (reference sequence). The CDR3 bases are TGTGCCAGCTCAGATAGCGGAGCCTACGAGCAGTACTTC. It is translated as CASSDSGAYEQYF.

The V and J genes are TRBV19 and TRBJ1-1; D not certain. Trimming removed 2 bases from V and 0 bases from J, with 10 bases in between. This CDR3 comprises 15 residues. Germline V CDR1 and CDR2: LNHDA, SQIVND (reference sequence). CDR3 nucleotide sequence: TGTGCCAGTAGTATAAGTCCATTTATGAACACTGAAGCTTTCTTT. Translating it yields CASSISPFMNTEAFF. The full variable domain, rest sourced from reference TRBV19 and TRBJ1-1, is DGGITQSPKYLFRKEGQNVTLSCEQNLNHDAMYWYRQDPGQGLRLIYYSQIVNDFQKGDIAEGYSVSREKKESFPLTVTSAQKNPTAFYLCASSISPFMNTEAFFGQGTRLTVV.